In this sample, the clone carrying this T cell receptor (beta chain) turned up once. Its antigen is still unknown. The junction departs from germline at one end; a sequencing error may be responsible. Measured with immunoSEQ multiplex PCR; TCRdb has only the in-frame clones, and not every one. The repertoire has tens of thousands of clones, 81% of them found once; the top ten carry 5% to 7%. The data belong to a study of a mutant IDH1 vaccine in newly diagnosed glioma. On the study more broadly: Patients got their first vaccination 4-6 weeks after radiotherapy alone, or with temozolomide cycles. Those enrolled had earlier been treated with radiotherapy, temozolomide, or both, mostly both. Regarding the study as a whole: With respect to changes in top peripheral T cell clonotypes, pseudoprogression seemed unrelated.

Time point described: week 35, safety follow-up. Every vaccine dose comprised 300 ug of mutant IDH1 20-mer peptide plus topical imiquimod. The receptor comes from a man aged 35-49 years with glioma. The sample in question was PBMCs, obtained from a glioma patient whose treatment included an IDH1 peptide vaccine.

CDR3 nucleotides: TGCGCCAGCAGCCAACCTATCACTCTGAGGCTGTTTTTT. Its translation is CASSQPITLRLFF. The V and J genes are TRBV5-4 and TRBJ1-4; D call uncertain. CDR1 is SGHNT, CDR2 YYREEE, per germline (reference sequence). CDR3 length equals 13 residues.